The 9 T cell receptor beta chains in this list originate from one sample, sequenced in a study of T cells in Graves' hyperthyroidism and ophthalmopathy. Using RNA transcripts as the source, TCR beta CDR3 regions were amplified. HTBI primers were used for first-round RT-PCR of the TCR CDR3. MiXCR, applied by TCRdb to the multiplex PCR reads, yields one record per CDR3 protein. The sample yields 560,000 or so distinct CDR3 sequences, around 20% seen once. The sequenced material came from blood. Every receptor here comes from a man aged 40-49 years with Graves' ophthalmopathy.

The CDR3 DNA reads as TGTGCCAGCAGTGAGGGGGTATCGCCCCAGCATTTT. This encodes CASSEGVSPQHF. The V gene is TRBV6-1, the J gene TRBJ1-5; perhaps TRBD1 as D (5 bases). Trimming removed 3 bases at V and 9 bases at J, with 9 bases between. CDR3 length: 12 amino acids. Germline V gene data show CDR1 as MNHNS and CDR2 as SASEGT.

Ten or more counts support this clonotype. The chain joins TRBV5-8 to TRBJ1-5; perhaps TRBD1 as D (6 bases). This CDR3 contains 14 residues. CDR1 is SGHTS and CDR2 is YDEGEE in the germline V gene. With 5 bases removed from V and 5 bases from J, the gap between germline ends came to 14 bases. The CDR3 DNA reads TGTGCCAGCAGGACGCAGGGGTTGGATCAGCCCCAGCATTTT. Translation gives CASRTQGLDQPQHF.

The chain joins TRBV12-3 or TRBV12-4 to TRBJ1-2; the D gene is possibly TRBD1 (5 bases). The CDR3 extends over 12 amino acids. Trimming took off 3 bases at V and 8 bases at J, with 10 bases between the two ends. The DNA of the CDR3 is TGTGCCAGCAGTTTGAGCGGGGCCGGCTACACCTTC. This gives the protein CASSLSGAGYTF.

The rearrangement uses TRBV3-1 and TRBJ1-4, with TRBD1 as a possible D gene (6 bases). Germline V gene lookup returns CDR1 LGHDT and CDR2 YNNKEL (reference sequence). This CDR3 is 17 amino acids long. Trimming took off 0 bases at V and 4 bases at J, with 15 bases between the two ends. CDR3 coding DNA: TGTGCCAGCAGCCAAGATGGAAAGCCCAGGGGTAATGAAAAACTGTTTTTT. Translated: CASSQDGKPRGNEKLFF.

The CDR3 region has the DNA TGTGCCAGCAACCTAGCGGGAACCTACGAGCAGTACTTC. Translating gives CASNLAGTYEQYF. This rearrangement joins TRBV7-2 to TRBJ2-7; the match to TRBD2 covers 9 bases. The CDR3 runs 13 residues. Unmatched junction bases numbered 3, after V lost 7 bases and J lost 2 bases. CDR1 SGHTA and CDR2 FQGNSA come from the germline V gene.

This clonotype was seen more than once but under ten times. V and J are TRBV29-1 and TRBJ2-3, with D perhaps TRBD1 (5 bases). This CDR3 comprises 13 residues. The germline CDR1 and CDR2 sequences are SQVTM and ANQGSEA. With 7 bases removed from V and 2 bases from J, the gap between germline ends came to 13 bases. CDR3 nucleotides: TGCAGCGGCTCCAGGGTTCCCACAGATACGCAGTATTTT. It is translated as CSGSRVPTDTQYF.

This clonotype came up many times. The rearrangement joins TRBV3-1 to TRBJ1-6; TRBD1 is a possible D gene (6 bases). CDR1 LGHDT and CDR2 YNNKEL come from the germline V gene (reference sequence). V lost 5 bases and J lost 7, with 18 bases in between. This CDR3 comprises 16 residues. The CDR3, as DNA: TGTGCCAGCAGCTCCACCCGGGCACAGGGCAATTCACCCCTCCACTTT. As protein: CASSSTRAQGNSPLHF.

This clonotype has more than one count but fewer than ten. The chain links TRBV5-6 to TRBJ1-2; D remains unclear. The length of the CDR3 is 13 residues. Per germline, CDR1 SGHDT and CDR2 YYEEEE. Between the trimmed V and J ends, which lost 4 bases and 8 bases, there was a span of 15 bases. The CDR3: CASSPYGFGGYTF. CDR3 coding DNA: TGTGCCAGCAGCCCCTATGGATTCGGCGGCTACACCTTC.

There are a few counts of this clonotype. The V call is TRBV19, the J call TRBJ2-7; TRBD1 matches at 9 bases. CDR1 is LNHDA, CDR2 SQIVND, per germline (reference sequence). The CDR3 is made up of 14 amino acids. Losses at the gene ends were 7 bases for V and 7 bases for J; bases not matched to a gene: 11. In nucleotides, the CDR3 is TGTGCCAGTACCCCAGGGACAGGGAATAGTGAGCAGTACTTC. Its translation: CASTPGTGNSEQYF.